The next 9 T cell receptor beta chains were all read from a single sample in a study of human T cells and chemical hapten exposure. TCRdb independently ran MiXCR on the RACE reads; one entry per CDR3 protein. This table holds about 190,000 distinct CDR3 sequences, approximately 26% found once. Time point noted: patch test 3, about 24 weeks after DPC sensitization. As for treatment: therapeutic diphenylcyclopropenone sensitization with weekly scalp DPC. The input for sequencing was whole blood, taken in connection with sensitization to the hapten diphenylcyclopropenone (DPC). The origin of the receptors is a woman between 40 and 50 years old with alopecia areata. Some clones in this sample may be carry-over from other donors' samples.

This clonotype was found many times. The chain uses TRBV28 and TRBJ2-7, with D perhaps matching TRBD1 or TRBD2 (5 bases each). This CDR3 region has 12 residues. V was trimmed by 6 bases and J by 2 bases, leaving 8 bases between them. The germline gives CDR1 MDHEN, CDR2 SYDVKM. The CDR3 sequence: CASSLGAYEQYF. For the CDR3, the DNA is TGTGCCAGCAGCTTGGGGGCCTACGAGCAGTACTTC.

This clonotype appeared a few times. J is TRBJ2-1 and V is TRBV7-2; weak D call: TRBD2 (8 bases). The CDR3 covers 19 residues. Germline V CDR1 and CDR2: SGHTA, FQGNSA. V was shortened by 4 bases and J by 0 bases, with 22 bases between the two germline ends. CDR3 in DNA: TGTGCCAGCAGCTCCGGGGGGGCAGGGGGACGCGTCTCCTACAATGAGCAGTTCTTC. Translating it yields CASSSGGAGGRVSYNEQFF.

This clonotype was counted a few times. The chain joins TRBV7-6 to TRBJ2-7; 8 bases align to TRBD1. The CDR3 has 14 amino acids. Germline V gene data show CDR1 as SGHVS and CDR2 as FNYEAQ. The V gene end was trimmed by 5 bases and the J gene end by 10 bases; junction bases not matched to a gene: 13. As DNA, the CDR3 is TGTGCCAGCAGCGTAGACGGGACAGGATTTCATCAGTACTTC. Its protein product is CASSVDGTGFHQYF.

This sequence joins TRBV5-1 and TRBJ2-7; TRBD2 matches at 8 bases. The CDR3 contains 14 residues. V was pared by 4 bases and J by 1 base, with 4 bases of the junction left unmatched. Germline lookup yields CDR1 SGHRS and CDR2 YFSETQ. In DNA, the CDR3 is TGCGCCAGCAGCATTACTAGCGGTTCCTACGAGCAGTACTTC. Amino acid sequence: CASSITSGSYEQYF.

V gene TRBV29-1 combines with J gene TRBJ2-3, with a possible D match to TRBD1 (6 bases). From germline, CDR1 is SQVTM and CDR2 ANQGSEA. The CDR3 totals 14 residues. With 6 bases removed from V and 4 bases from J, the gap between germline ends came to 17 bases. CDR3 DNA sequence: TGCAGCGTCCGCCAGGGGTTCGGTGCAGATACGCAGTATTTT. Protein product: CSVRQGFGADTQYF.

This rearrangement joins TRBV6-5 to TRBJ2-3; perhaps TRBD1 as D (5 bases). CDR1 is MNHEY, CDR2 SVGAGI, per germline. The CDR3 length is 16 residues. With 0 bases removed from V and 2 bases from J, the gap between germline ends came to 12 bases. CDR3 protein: CASSYSARAFTDTQYF. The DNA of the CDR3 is TGTGCCAGCAGTTACTCCGCCAGGGCCTTCACAGATACGCAGTATTTT.

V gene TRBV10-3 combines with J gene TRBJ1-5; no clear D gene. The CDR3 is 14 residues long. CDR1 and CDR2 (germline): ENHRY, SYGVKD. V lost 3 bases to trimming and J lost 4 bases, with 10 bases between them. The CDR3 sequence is CAISESDPNQPQHF. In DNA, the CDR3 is TGTGCCATCAGTGAATCGGACCCGAATCAGCCCCAGCATTTT.

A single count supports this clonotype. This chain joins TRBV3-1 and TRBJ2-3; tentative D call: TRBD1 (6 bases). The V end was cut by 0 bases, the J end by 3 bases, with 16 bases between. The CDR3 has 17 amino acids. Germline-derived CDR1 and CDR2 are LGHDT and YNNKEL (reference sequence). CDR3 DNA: TGTGCCAGCAGCCAAGATTTACAGGGTACCCTTACAGATACGCAGTATTTT. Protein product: CASSQDLQGTLTDTQYF.

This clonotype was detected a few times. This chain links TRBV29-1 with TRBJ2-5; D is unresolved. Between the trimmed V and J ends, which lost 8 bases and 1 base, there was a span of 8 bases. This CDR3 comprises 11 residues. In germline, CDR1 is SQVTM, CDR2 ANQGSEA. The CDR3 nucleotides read TGCAGCTTTGGACCCCAAGAGACCCAGTACTTC. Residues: CSFGPQETQYF. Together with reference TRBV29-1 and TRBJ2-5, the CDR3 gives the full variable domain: SAVISQKPSRDICQRGTSLTIQCQVDSQVTMMFWYRQQPGQSLTLIATANQGSEATYESGFVIDKFPISRPNLTFSTLTVSNMSPEDSSIYLCSFGPQETQYFGPGTRLLVL.